This T cell receptor beta chain was profiled in a study of identifying expanded T cells in peripheral blood. Broader study findings: Differentially abundant clones: approximately 1.3 between replicates, approximately 15 at around 14 days, 19 at four.

A remark on this clone: Its antigen is unidentified.

The data were produced by immunoSEQ multiplex PCR, yet TCRdb's version contains in-frame clones alone and is incomplete. Of tens of thousands of clones in the sample, around 90% were seen once. During the collection period, no donor immune events like infections were recorded. V dropped 5 bases and J dropped 6; count of bases not matched to a gene: 10. The CDR3 runs 15 residues. The V gene's germline CDR1 is SGHVS and CDR2 FQNEAQ. The clonotype originates from a person aged 18-70 years in good health. The chain is built from TRBV7-8 and TRBJ2-1, with TRBD1 identical over 7 bases. The sample was blood. For the CDR3, the DNA is TGTGCCAGCAGCCCGACAGGGTCCCTACTCAATGAGCAGTTCTTC. Translating it yields CASSPTGSLLNEQFF.